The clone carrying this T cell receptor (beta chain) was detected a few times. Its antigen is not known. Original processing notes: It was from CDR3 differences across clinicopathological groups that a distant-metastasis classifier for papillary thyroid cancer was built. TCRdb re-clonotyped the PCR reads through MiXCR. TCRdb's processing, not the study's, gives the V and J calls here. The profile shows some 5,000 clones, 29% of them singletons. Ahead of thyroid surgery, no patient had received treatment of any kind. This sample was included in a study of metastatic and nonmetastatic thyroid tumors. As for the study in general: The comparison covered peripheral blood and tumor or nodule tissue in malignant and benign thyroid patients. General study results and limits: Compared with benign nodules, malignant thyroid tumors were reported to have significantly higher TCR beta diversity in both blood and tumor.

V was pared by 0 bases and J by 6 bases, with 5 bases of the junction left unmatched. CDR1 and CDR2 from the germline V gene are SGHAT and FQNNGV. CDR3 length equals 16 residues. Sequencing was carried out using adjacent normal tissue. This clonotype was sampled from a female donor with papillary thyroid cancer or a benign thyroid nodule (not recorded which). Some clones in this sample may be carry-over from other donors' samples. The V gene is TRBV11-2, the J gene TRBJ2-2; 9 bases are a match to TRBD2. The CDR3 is CASSLDFAGGAGELFF. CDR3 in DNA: TGTGCCAGCAGCTTAGATTTCGCGGGAGGGGCCGGGGAGCTGTTTTTT. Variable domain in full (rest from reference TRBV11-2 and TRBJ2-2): EAGVAQSPRYKIIEKRQSVAFWCNPISGHATLYWYQQILGQGPKLLIQFQNNGVVDDSQLPKDRFSAERLKGVDSTLKIQPAKLEDSAVYLCASSLDFAGGAGELFFGEGSRLTVL.